The rows below give T cell receptor beta chains drawn from one sample of a study of blood T cell repertoires in COVID-19. The table came from immunoSEQ multiplex PCR; TCRdb's copy has only in-frame clones and leaves some out. The sample records under 200,000 clones, under 90% being singletons. The sequencing input was PBMCs or T cells enriched from blood (not recorded which). The receptors stem from a woman aged 50 to 60 who had recovered from COVID-19. The conserved cysteine and the conserved F or W are not part of the CDR3 here. Fields, in order: J gene, CDR3 length, V gene, CDR3 protein.

j_gene: TRBJ2-7; len: 12; v_gene: TRBV2; CDR3aa: ASKAAGGPYEQY
j_gene: TRBJ2-1; len: 14; v_gene: TRBV27; CDR3aa: ASSLALVSSYNEQF
j_gene: TRBJ1-2; len: 10; v_gene: TRBV9; CDR3aa: ASSGRGYGYT
j_gene: TRBJ2-7; len: 15; v_gene: TRBV7-2; CDR3aa: ASRRLAGVGGLHEQY
j_gene: TRBJ2-2; len: 12; v_gene: TRBV7-3; CDR3aa: ASSLGAGTGELF
j_gene: TRBJ1-3; len: 12; v_gene: TRBV7-8; CDR3aa: ASSRGTFGNTIY
j_gene: TRBJ2-3; len: 10; v_gene: TRBV28; CDR3aa: ASSSTTDTQY
j_gene: TRBJ2-2; len: 16; v_gene: TRBV5-1; CDR3aa: ASLIAASGSASTGELF
j_gene: TRBJ1-2; len: 16; v_gene: TRBV27; CDR3aa: ASSLSGARLLNAYGYT
j_gene: TRBJ2-2; len: 13; v_gene: TRBV11-2; CDR3aa: ASSLEGRYTGELF
j_gene: TRBJ1-1; len: 11; v_gene: TRBV9; CDR3aa: ASSVGQGTEAF
j_gene: TRBJ2-3; len: 16; v_gene: TRBV2; CDR3aa: ASFHFRTSGVSTDTQY
j_gene: TRBJ2-1; len: 16; v_gene: TRBV4-3; CDR3aa: ASSQDLYPSGGDNEQF
j_gene: TRBJ1-1; len: 13; v_gene: TRBV28; CDR3aa: ASSLARTGTTEAF
j_gene: TRBJ1-2; len: 12; v_gene: TRBV5-4; CDR3aa: ASSLGATGYGYT
j_gene: TRBJ1-1; len: 12; v_gene: TRBV5-5; CDR3aa: ASSSLVARTEAF
j_gene: TRBJ1-1; len: 13; v_gene: TRBV5-4; CDR3aa: ASSLGAREELEAF
j_gene: TRBJ2-7; len: 9; v_gene: TRBV29-1; CDR3aa: SVRERYEQY
j_gene: TRBJ2-5; len: 12; v_gene: TRBV11-2; CDR3aa: ASSSNWGEETQY
j_gene: TRBJ1-5; len: 13; v_gene: TRBV11-2; CDR3aa: ASSSGTGYGQPQH
j_gene: TRBJ1-4; len: 14; v_gene: TRBV7-8; CDR3aa: ASSLMGGMVTEKLF
j_gene: TRBJ1-5; len: 13; v_gene: TRBV28; CDR3aa: ASNEMLGSNQPQH
j_gene: TRBJ2-5; len: 13; v_gene: TRBV6-2/TRBV6-3; CDR3aa: ASSPGLLPRETQY
j_gene: TRBJ2-7; len: 13; v_gene: TRBV7-2; CDR3aa: ASSLIGQGPYEQY
j_gene: TRBJ2-6; len: 15; v_gene: TRBV7-3; CDR3aa: ASSPLNTHSGANVLT
j_gene: TRBJ2-5; len: 13; v_gene: TRBV28; CDR3aa: ASTRSRVHQETQY
j_gene: TRBJ2-1; len: 12; v_gene: TRBV6-5; CDR3aa: ASSSTSGGNEQF
j_gene: TRBJ1-3; len: 12; v_gene: TRBV19; CDR3aa: ASRDRVSGNTIY
j_gene: TRBJ2-7; len: 11; v_gene: TRBV29-1; CDR3aa: SVSRGLPYEQY
j_gene: TRBJ2-1; len: 12; v_gene: TRBV4-3; CDR3aa: ASSQAAGNNEQF
j_gene: TRBJ1-1; len: 12; v_gene: TRBV6-5; CDR3aa: ASTARGDGTEAF
j_gene: TRBJ1-1; len: 12; v_gene: TRBV4-1; CDR3aa: ASSQRTGNTEAF
j_gene: TRBJ1-2; len: 14; v_gene: TRBV9; CDR3aa: ASSTPGGPLDYGYT
j_gene: TRBJ1-1; len: 11; v_gene: TRBV12-5; CDR3aa: ASGLEIGTEAF
j_gene: TRBJ2-2; len: 17; v_gene: TRBV18; CDR3aa: ASSPSFPGANANTGELF
j_gene: TRBJ1-3; len: 12; v_gene: TRBV3-1/TRBV3-2; CDR3aa: ASSQGGVGNTIY
j_gene: TRBJ2-7; len: 11; v_gene: TRBV14; CDR3aa: ASSLTVAYEQY
j_gene: TRBJ1-2; len: 11; v_gene: TRBV6-5; CDR3aa: ASSKTGGEGYT
j_gene: TRBJ1-5; len: 10; v_gene: TRBV3-1/TRBV3-2; CDR3aa: ASSQRGSLQH
j_gene: TRBJ2-3; len: 14; v_gene: TRBV7-6; CDR3aa: ASSLTTGLLTDTQY
j_gene: TRBJ2-7; len: 13; v_gene: TRBV3-1/TRBV3-2; CDR3aa: ASSQAPSGRTEQY
j_gene: TRBJ1-1; len: 12; v_gene: TRBV10-3; CDR3aa: AISDRGTALEAF
j_gene: TRBJ1-2; len: 13; v_gene: TRBV11-3; CDR3aa: ASSPTGQGNYGYT
j_gene: TRBJ1-2; len: 15; v_gene: TRBV7-8; CDR3aa: ASSLRGQGLLNYGYT
j_gene: TRBJ2-6; len: 12; v_gene: TRBV13; CDR3aa: ASSLISGANVLT
j_gene: TRBJ1-2; len: 14; v_gene: TRBV5-4; CDR3aa: ASSIGQGISLYGYT
j_gene: TRBJ1-4; len: 10; v_gene: TRBV7-9; CDR3aa: ASRTGREKLF
j_gene: TRBJ2-4; len: 14; v_gene: TRBV19; CDR3aa: ASSIRSRGAKNIQY
j_gene: TRBJ1-1; len: 12; v_gene: TRBV7-9; CDR3aa: ASSLVHPPAEAF
j_gene: TRBJ1-5; len: 13; v_gene: TRBV4-2; CDR3aa: ASSPRDTRNQPQH
j_gene: TRBJ1-2; len: 11; v_gene: TRBV28; CDR3aa: ASSLDRDRGYT
j_gene: TRBJ1-5; len: 12; v_gene: TRBV19; CDR3aa: ASSPGGSNQPQH
j_gene: TRBJ2-2; len: 15; v_gene: TRBV5-1; CDR3aa: ASSPLPGQGVSGELF
j_gene: TRBJ2-5; len: 13; v_gene: TRBV5-1; CDR3aa: ASSISGGTQETQY
j_gene: TRBJ1-2; len: 11; v_gene: TRBV28; CDR3aa: AARGSRLDGYT
j_gene: TRBJ2-7; len: 12; v_gene: TRBV7-2; CDR3aa: ASSPTSGHYEQY
j_gene: TRBJ2-2; len: 14; v_gene: TRBV2; CDR3aa: ASSESGGQNTGELF